Below are 4 T cell receptor beta chains sequenced from a single sample in a study of OX40 agonist ivuxolimab in advanced cancers. Using immunoSEQ multiplex PCR, the repertoire was profiled, and TCRdb retains in-frame clones only, with some absent. The profile covers 67,000 or so clones, with about 88% appearing a single time and around 0.97% taken by the ten largest. The specimen was CD4+ or CD8+ T cells sorted from blood, collected in a trial of the OX40 agonist ivuxolimab. Receptor source: an adult with an advanced solid tumor such as melanoma, head and neck, liver or kidney cancer.

The chain is built from TRBV28 and TRBJ1-2; D gene unclear. Germline V gene lookup returns CDR1 MDHEN and CDR2 SYDVKM. The CDR3 is made up of 15 amino acids. Trimming cost V 1 base and J 2 bases, with 11 bases left between them. CDR3 sequence reads: CASSLYSPINYGYTF. CDR3 nucleotide sequence: TGTGCCAGCAGTTTATACAGCCCAATAAACTATGGCTACACCTTC.

This clone was detected only a few times. The rearrangement uses TRBV19 and TRBJ1-4; tentatively, D is TRBD1 (6 bases). The V gene's germline CDR1 is LNHDA and CDR2 SQIVND (reference sequence). The CDR3 sequence is 16 residues long. Trimming left V 2 bases short and J 8 bases short, with 18 bases between. DNA for the CDR3: TGTGCCAGTAGTATATACGGACCAACGGGGGCGGAAAAACTGTTTTTT. Its translation: CASSIYGPTGAEKLFF. Filled out from reference TRBV19 and TRBJ1-4, the complete variable domain reads DGGITQSPKYLFRKEGQNVTLSCEQNLNHDAMYWYRQDPGQGLRLIYYSQIVNDFQKGDIAEGYSVSREKKESFPLTVTSAQKNPTAFYLCASSIYGPTGAEKLFFGSGTQLSVL.

This chain links TRBV5-1 with TRBJ2-3, with TRBD2 matching over 9 bases. With V trimmed by 1 base and J by 0 bases, 6 bases remained unmatched. The CDR3 totals 17 residues. From germline, CDR1 is SGHRS and CDR2 YFSETQ. As DNA, the CDR3 is TGCGCCAGCAGCTTGTTCGGCGGGGGGGCTAGCACAGATACGCAGTATTTT. As protein: CASSLFGGGASTDTQYF.

This chain joins TRBV28 and TRBJ2-2; either TRBD1 or TRBD2 may supply D (5 bases each). Trimming removed 11 bases from V and 0 bases from J, with 10 bases in between. There are 13 residues in the CDR3. The germline CDR1 and CDR2 sequences are MDHEN and SYDVKM. The CDR3 region has the DNA TGTGCCTCGGGGCAGGCGAACACCGGGGAGCTGTTTTTT. Translating it yields CASGQANTGELFF.